One and the same sample provided the 20 T cell receptor beta chains below, sequenced in a study of cytomegalovirus exposure and HLA in healthy donors. PCR involved 60 Vbeta and 13 Jbeta primers. Generated by immunoSEQ multiplex PCR, the TCRdb table keeps only in-frame clones and is missing some. The sample yields roughly 120,000 clones, 73% seen once. The sample consisted of PBMCs. The receptors were gathered from a man in his sixties in good health and CMV-seropositive.

V is TRBV5-6 and J is TRBJ2-7; tentatively, D is TRBD2 (6 bases). Deletions cut 0 bases from V and 6 bases from J, with 13 bases between. Germline V gene data show CDR1 as SGHDT and CDR2 as YYEEEE. This CDR3 has 14 amino acids. The CDR3 DNA is TGTGCCAGCAGCTTGGTTCCAACGGGGGTCGAGCAGTACTTC. Translated, it gives CASSLVPTGVEQYF.

The chain has TRBV5-1 and TRBJ2-1; no definite D call. V dropped 0 bases and J dropped 6 bases, with 16 bases sitting between them. This CDR3 contains 16 residues. CDR1 and CDR2 from the germline V gene are SGHRS and YFSETQ. The CDR3 sequence: CASSLGPRSVGNEQFF. The CDR3 DNA reads as TGCGCCAGCAGCTTGGGGCCCCGGAGCGTGGGCAATGAGCAGTTCTTC.

Regarding this clone: The junction differs from germline at one of its ends, possibly a read error. V and J are TRBV7-9 and TRBJ1-1; D unclear. There are 12 residues in the CDR3. CDR1 and CDR2 from the germline V gene are SEHNR and FQNEAQ (reference sequence). The CDR3 protein is CSSEGQDTEAFF. The CDR3, as DNA: TGTTCCAGTGAGGGCCAGGACACTGAAGCTTTCTTT.

The chain combines TRBV28 with TRBJ1-1; 7 nucleotides agree with TRBD1. Germline-derived CDR1 and CDR2 are MDHEN and SYDVKM. Germline trimming cut 2 bases from V and 0 bases from J; bases unmatched to any gene: 6. The CDR3 length is 16 residues. The CDR3 loop is CASSLRQGSMNTEAFF. The CDR3 nucleotides are TGTGCCAGCAGTTTACGACAGGGATCCATGAACACTGAAGCTTTCTTT.

The chain couples TRBV6-5 to TRBJ1-4; weak D call: TRBD1 (5 bases). This CDR3 has 16 amino acids. Germline V gene sequence: CDR1 MNHEY, CDR2 SVGAGI. V was shortened by 1 base and J by 7 bases, with 16 bases between the two germline ends. The CDR3 DNA sequence: TGTGCCAGCAGTTACTTCGTCGGCAGGGCAGGTGAAAAACTGTTTTTT. It codes for CASSYFVGRAGEKLFF.

This clone has only a few counts. The chain links TRBV30 to TRBJ2-3, with D possibly TRBD2 on 6 matching bases. The V gene's germline CDR1 is GTSNPN and CDR2 SVGIG (reference sequence). The CDR3 runs 14 residues. V shed 1 base and J shed 1 base, with 9 bases lying between them. Here the CDR3 DNA reads TGTGCCTGGAGTGATTCTAGCGGCACAGATACGCAGTATTTT. Translated, it gives CAWSDSSGTDTQYF.

The V and J genes are TRBV7-3 and TRBJ2-1; no clear D. From germline, CDR1 is SGHTA and CDR2 FQGTGA. V was trimmed by 3 bases and J by 0 bases, leaving 15 bases between them. This CDR3 has 17 residues. The chain's CDR3 is CASSLGIRRSSYNEQFF. The DNA of the CDR3 is TGTGCCAGCAGCTTGGGTATAAGACGGAGCTCCTACAATGAGCAGTTCTTC.

This chain links TRBV9 with TRBJ2-2; 10 bases map to TRBD2. The CDR3 spans 16 residues. The V and J ends lost 0 bases and 6 bases, in that order; junction bases with no gene match: 5. The germline V gene encodes CDR1 SGDLS and CDR2 YYNGEE. The CDR3 sequence: CASSVASGGAAGELFF. As DNA, the CDR3 is TGTGCCAGCAGCGTAGCCAGCGGGGGGGCTGCCGGGGAGCTGTTTTTT.

The J gene is TRBJ2-1, the V gene TRBV7-8; 12 nucleotides agree with TRBD2. Germline CDR1 is SGHVS and CDR2 is FQNEAQ. The CDR3 runs 18 residues. V shed 1 base, J shed 4 bases, and the junction held 8 bases outside the gene matches. The CDR3 nucleotides are TGTGCCAGCAGCTTAGTAGCCGCTAGCGGGGGGGTATACAATGAGCAGTTCTTC. Its translation is CASSLVAASGGVYNEQFF.

The chain carries TRBV2 and TRBJ2-2; 7 bases are a match to TRBD1. Germline assignment: CDR1 SNHLY and CDR2 FYNNEI. The CDR3 is 14 amino acids. V lost 6 bases and J lost 5; bases outside the gene matches: 6. The CDR3 protein is CASRIDRETGELFF. The DNA of the CDR3 is TGTGCCAGCAGGATCGACAGGGAAACCGGGGAGCTGTTTTTT.

V gene TRBV27 combines with J gene TRBJ2-5; possibly TRBD2 for D (5 bases). In germline, CDR1 is MNHEY, CDR2 SMNVEV (reference sequence). This CDR3 has 14 residues. Trimming left V 5 bases short and J 2 bases short, with 12 bases between. The CDR3 protein is CASSRPGLQETQYF. In DNA, the CDR3 is TGTGCCAGCAGTCGACCGGGGTTACAAGAGACCCAGTACTTC.

This clone was counted once. V is TRBV30 and J is TRBJ1-4, with D hard to call. The germline V gene encodes CDR1 GTSNPN and CDR2 SVGIG (reference sequence). The ends were cut back, 3 bases at V and 7 bases at J, with 12 bases in the middle. The CDR3 loop spans 13 amino acids. This chain's CDR3 is CAWRRGPLEKLFF. The DNA of the CDR3 is TGTGCCTGGAGACGCGGGCCTCTTGAAAAACTGTTTTTT.

The chain recombines TRBV9 with TRBJ1-3, with D possibly TRBD1 on 5 matching bases. From germline, CDR1 is SGDLS and CDR2 YYNGEE. V was shortened by 0 bases and J by 4 bases, with 11 bases between the two germline ends. The CDR3 covers 15 residues. This CDR3 reads CASSVEGHTGNTIYF. CDR3 bases: TGTGCCAGCAGCGTAGAGGGGCACACAGGAAACACCATATATTTT.

The chain recombines TRBV9 with TRBJ2-5; 8 bases match TRBD2. V trimming: 5 bases; J trimming: 2 bases; junction bases outside the gene matches: 5. CDR3 length: 14 residues. CDR1 is SGDLS and CDR2 is YYNGEE in the germline V gene. The CDR3 loop is CASSGSGDQETQYF. The CDR3 bases are TGTGCCAGCAGTGGTAGCGGGGATCAAGAGACCCAGTACTTC.

In its sample, this clone was seen a few times. V gene TRBV20-1 combines with J gene TRBJ1-1; the D is unclear. CDR3 length: 11 residues. CDR1 and CDR2 from the germline V gene are DFQATT and SNEGSKA (reference sequence). V lost 4 bases and J lost 6, with 9 bases in between. This chain's CDR3 is CSAIGTAEAFF. CDR3 DNA sequence: TGCAGTGCTATAGGAACAGCTGAAGCTTTCTTT.

This chain uses TRBV6-4 with TRBJ2-2; TRBD1 might be the D (6 bases). Germline V gene sequence: CDR1 MRHNA, CDR2 SNTAGT. Trimming cost V 3 bases and J 4 bases, with 6 bases left between them. The CDR3 covers 13 residues. The CDR3 nucleotides read TGTGCCAGCAGTGAGGGGGCCACCGGGGAGCTGTTTTTT. Its translation is CASSEGATGELFF.

The chain has TRBV5-4 and TRBJ2-7, with 8 bases matching TRBD2. Germline assignment: CDR1 SGHNT and CDR2 YYREEE (reference sequence). The CDR3 contains 15 residues. The V gene end was trimmed by 4 bases and the J gene end by 5 bases; junction bases not matched to a gene: 11. CDR3 amino acids: CASSLSSGVMHEQYF. DNA for the CDR3: TGTGCCAGCAGCCTGAGTAGCGGGGTAATGCACGAGCAGTACTTC. The whole variable domain, filled in from reference TRBV5-4 and TRBJ2-7, reads ETGVTQSPTHLIKTRGQQVTLRCSSQSGHNTVSWYQQALGQGPQFIFQYYREEENGRGNFPPRFSGLQFPNYSSELNVNALELDDSALYLCASSLSSGVMHEQYFGPGTRLTVT.

The chain combines TRBV5-4 with TRBJ1-2, with 7 nucleotides matching TRBD1. This CDR3 spans 17 amino acids. Germline CDR1 and CDR2: SGHNT and YYREEE (reference sequence). V gave up 2 bases and J gave up 4 bases; unmatched junction bases: 14. CDR3 sequence (DNA): TGTGCCAGCAGCTTCAGGGGGGCCCCGACTTCTTCCTATGGCTACACCTTC. Its protein product is CASSFRGAPTSSYGYTF.

V and J are TRBV15 and TRBJ2-5; D is uncertain. This CDR3 is built from 13 residues. Germline CDR1 reads LNHNV; CDR2 reads YYDKDF (reference sequence). Trimming removed 0 bases at V and 5 bases at J, with 7 bases between. The CDR3: CATSRDLMETQYF. Here the CDR3 DNA reads TGTGCCACCAGCAGAGACCTAATGGAGACCCAGTACTTC.

V usage is TRBV7-9 and J usage is TRBJ1-2, with D maybe TRBD1 (6 bases). Per germline, CDR1 SEHNR and CDR2 FQNEAQ (reference sequence). The CDR3 runs 12 residues. The ends were cut back, 2 bases at V and 5 bases at J, with 6 bases in the middle. The CDR3 nucleotides read TGTGCCAGCAGCTTACAGGGGTATGGCTACACCTTC. It yields the protein CASSLQGYGYTF. Using reference TRBV7-9 and TRBJ1-2 for the parts outside the CDR3, the full variable domain is DTGVSQNPRHKITKRGQNVTFRCDPISEHNRLYWYRQTLGQGPEFLTYFQNEAQLEKSRLLSDRFSAERPKGSFSTLEIQRTEQGDSAMYLCASSLQGYGYTFGSGTRLTVV.